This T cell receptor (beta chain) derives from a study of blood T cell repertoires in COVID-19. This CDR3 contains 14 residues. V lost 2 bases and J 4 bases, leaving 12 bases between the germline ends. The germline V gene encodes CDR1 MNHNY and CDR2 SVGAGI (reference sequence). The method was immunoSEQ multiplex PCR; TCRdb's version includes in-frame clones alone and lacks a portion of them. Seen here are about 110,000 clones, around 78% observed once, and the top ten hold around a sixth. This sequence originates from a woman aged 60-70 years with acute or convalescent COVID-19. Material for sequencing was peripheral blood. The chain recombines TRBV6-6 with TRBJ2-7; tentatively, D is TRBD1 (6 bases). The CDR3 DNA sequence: TGTGCCAGCAGTTACGTGGGGGCTGGGTACGAGCAGTACTTC. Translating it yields CASSYVGAGYEQYF.